This section outlines one T cell receptor (beta chain) sequence together with its context. Its antigen is still unknown. Produced via immunoSEQ multiplex PCR; TCRdb's table is partial and in-frame only. Seen here are about 2 million clones, roughly 96% observed once, and the top ten hold roughly 0.13%. The study enrolled healthy HIV-negative adults without recent acute infections or vaccinations as donors. Splitting of CD4+ cells produced CD45RA+ naive and CD45RA-negative memory subsets. The data derive from a study of shared clonotypes between healthy human individuals. The wider study: Each donor's CD8 memory used one plate, CD8 naive two, each CD4 subset three.

The germline V gene has CDR1 SGHDT and CDR2 YYEEEE. Trimming left V 2 bases short and J 7 bases short, with 13 bases between. CDR3 length equals 13 residues. Overall study results and limits: Shared clonotypes across all four donors exceeded non-shared ones in generation probability.

The clonotype originates from a man aged 18 to 29 in good health. Source material: naive CD4+ T cells sorted from blood. The subset: CD45RA+ positively selected. The rearrangement links TRBV5-6 to TRBJ2-7; possibly TRBD2 for D (6 bases). The CDR3 here is CASSLALAPEQYF. The CDR3 nucleotides are TGTGCCAGCAGCTTAGCCCTAGCGCCTGAGCAGTACTTC.